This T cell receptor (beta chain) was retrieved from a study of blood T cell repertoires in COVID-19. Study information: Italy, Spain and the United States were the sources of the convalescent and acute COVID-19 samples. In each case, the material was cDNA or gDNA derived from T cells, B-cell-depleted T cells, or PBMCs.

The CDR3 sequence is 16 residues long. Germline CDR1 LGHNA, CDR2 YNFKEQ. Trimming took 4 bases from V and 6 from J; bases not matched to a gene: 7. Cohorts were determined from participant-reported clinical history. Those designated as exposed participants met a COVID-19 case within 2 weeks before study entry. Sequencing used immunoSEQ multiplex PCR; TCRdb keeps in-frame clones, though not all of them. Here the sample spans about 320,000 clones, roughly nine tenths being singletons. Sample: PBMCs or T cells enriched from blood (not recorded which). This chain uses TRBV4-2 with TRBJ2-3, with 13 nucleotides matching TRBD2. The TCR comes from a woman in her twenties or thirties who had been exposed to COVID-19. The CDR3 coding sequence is TGTGCCAGCAGCCCAGCGGGACTAGCGGGGAAGGATACGCAGTATTTT. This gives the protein CASSPAGLAGKDTQYF.